This is a list of T cell receptor beta chains from one sample in a study of cytomegalovirus exposure and HLA in healthy donors. Assay used: immunoSEQ multiplex PCR; TCRdb lists only in-frame clones, some missing. The table records some 160,000 clones, roughly 90% of them present only once. The material sequenced was PBMCs. These receptors were obtained from a woman aged 18-29 years in good health and CMV-seronegative. Each CDR3 is given with its conserved first and last residue. D genes are given only for firm matches. Size is omitted from some rows. Given values are once, few, many or a class for expanded clones.

J gene | clone size | D gene | V gene | CDR3 protein | CDR3 DNA
TRBJ1-1 | - | TRBD1 | TRBV28 | CASSRQGYTEAFF | TGTGCCAGCAGTAGACAGGGTTATACTGAAGCTTTCTTT
TRBJ1-1 | - | TRBD1 | TRBV19 | CASSQTRTGATEAFF | TGTGCCAGTAGTCAGACCAGGACAGGGGCGACTGAAGCTTTCTTT
TRBJ1-1 | - | TRBD1 | TRBV6-6 | CASSYRPGQGNTEAFF | TGTGCCAGCAGTTACCGACCCGGACAGGGAAACACTGAAGCTTTCTTT
TRBJ1-2 | - | TRBD1 | TRBV10-3 | CAISEVGTGGNYGYTF | TGTGCCATCAGTGAAGTCGGAACAGGGGGTAACTATGGCTACACCTTC
TRBJ1-4 | - | - | TRBV29-1 | CSVAGRQGGTNEKLFF | TGCAGCGTTGCTGGTCGCCAGGGTGGAACTAATGAAAAACTGTTTTTT
TRBJ1-4 | - | - | TRBV18 | CASSPSTALESGLFF | TGTGCCAGCTCACCATCCACGGCCCTAGAGTCGGGACTGTTTTTT
TRBJ2-3 | - | TRBD2 | TRBV5-1 | CASSFHEREEDTQYF | TGCGCCAGCAGCTTCCACGAGCGGGAGGAAGATACGCAGTATTTT
TRBJ2-7 | - | - | TRBV30 | CAWSAPGTFYEQYF | TGTGCCTGGAGTGCACCCGGGACATTCTACGAGCAGTACTTC
TRBJ1-1 | once | - | TRBV7-9 | CASSLAVGVDTEAFF | TGTGCCAGCAGCTTAGCCGTGGGCGTGGACACTGAAGCTTTCTTT
TRBJ2-5 | - | - | TRBV29-1 | CSVEAETQYF | TGCAGCGTTGAGGCAGAGACCCAGTACTTC
TRBJ1-1 | - | - | TRBV27 | CASSINRVNTEAFF | TGTGCCAGCAGTATAAACAGGGTAAACACTGAAGCTTTCTTT
TRBJ2-7 | - | - | TRBV21-1 | CASSKVGLAGALSSYEQYF | TGTGCCAGCAGCAAAGTAGGCCTAGCGGGGGCCCTGAGCTCCTACGAGCAGTACTTC
TRBJ2-5 | - | - | TRBV19 | CAFPGSTSQETQYF | TGTGCCTTCCCCGGGAGCACGTCCCAAGAGACCCAGTACTTC
TRBJ2-7 | - | - | TRBV4-1 | CASSQERSYEQYF | TGCGCCAGCAGCCAAGAGAGGTCCTACGAGCAGTACTTC
TRBJ1-3 | few | - | TRBV5-1 | CASSLSESSGNTIYF | TGCGCCAGCAGCTTGTCGGAGAGCTCTGGAAACACCATATATTTT
TRBJ1-6 | - | - | TRBV2 | CASRNTRGYNSPLHF | TGTGCCAGCAGGAACACAAGGGGTTATAATTCACCCCTCCACTTT
TRBJ1-1 | - | - | TRBV30 | CAWSMVPTNTEAFF | TGTGCCTGGAGTATGGTGCCGACAAACACTGAAGCTTTCTTT
TRBJ1-1 | few | TRBD1 | TRBV5-1 | CASSFGQGGTEAFF | TGCGCCAGCAGCTTCGGACAGGGCGGCACTGAAGCTTTCTTT
TRBJ1-1 | - | - | TRBV5-4 | CASRSDQGAYTEAFF | TGTGCCAGCAGGTCTGATCAGGGCGCCTACACTGAAGCTTTCTTT
TRBJ2-3 | - | - | TRBV19 | CASRPTRSGTDTQYF | TGTGCCAGTAGACCCACTAGGTCGGGCACAGATACGCAGTATTTT
TRBJ1-1 | - | - | TRBV2 | CASSVGTTTEAFF | TGTGCCAGCAGCGTTGGGACAACCACTGAAGCTTTCTTT
TRBJ2-1 | - | - | TRBV30 | CAWIEGGTYNEQFF | TGTGCCTGGATAGAGGGGGGGACCTACAATGAGCAGTTCTTC
TRBJ2-3 | - | TRBD1 | TRBV7-9 | CASSFDRGPRDTQYF | TGTGCCAGCAGTTTCGACAGGGGCCCGAGAGATACGCAGTATTTT
TRBJ2-2 | - | TRBD1 | TRBV18 | CASSPSTGGDTGELFF | TGTGCCAGCTCACCATCGACAGGGGGTGACACCGGGGAGCTGTTTTTT
TRBJ1-6 | - | TRBD1 | TRBV6-5 | CASTVQGSNSPLHF | TGTGCCAGCACTGTACAGGGGTCTAATTCACCCCTCCACTTT
TRBJ1-3 | - | - | TRBV27 | CASSPRGGGNTIYF | TGTGCCAGCAGTCCCCGTGGAGGGGGAAACACCATATATTTT
TRBJ2-3 | - | TRBD1 | TRBV4-1 | CASSQDTGTGSTDTQYF | TGCGCCAGCAGCCAAGACACCGGGACAGGGAGCACAGATACGCAGTATTTT
TRBJ2-2 | once | - | TRBV7-9 | CASSLQGPNTGELFF | TGTGCCAGCAGCTTACAGGGCCCTAACACCGGGGAGCTGTTTTTT
TRBJ2-3 | - | TRBD1 | TRBV6-1 | CASRPGTGLHIRYF | TGTGCCAGCCGACCAGGGACAGGTCTTCATATTCGGTATTTT
TRBJ2-4 | - | TRBD1 | TRBV5-1 | CASSFSIQGAGKNIQYF | TGCGCCAGCAGCTTTTCCATACAGGGGGCCGGCAAAAACATTCAGTACTTC
TRBJ2-1 | - | TRBD2 | TRBV6-1 | CASTPRAGGLNEQFF | TGTGCCAGCACCCCCCGGGCGGGGGGGCTCAATGAGCAGTTCTTC
TRBJ2-5 | - | TRBD2 | TRBV12-5 | CASGGTSGVQYF | TGTGCTAGTGGCGGGACTAGCGGTGTCCAGTACTTC
TRBJ1-5 | few | TRBD1 | TRBV6-6 | CASRPGQHNQPQHF | TGTGCCAGCAGGCCGGGACAGCACAATCAGCCCCAGCATTTT
TRBJ1-1 | - | - | TRBV4-1 | CASSLTVSTEAFF | TGCGCCAGCAGCTTAACAGTCAGCACTGAAGCTTTCTTT
TRBJ2-7 | - | TRBD1 | TRBV2 | CASTGTGSSYEQYF | TGTGCCAGTACCGGGACAGGGAGCTCCTACGAGCAGTACTTC
TRBJ2-1 | - | - | TRBV6-5 | CASSYVAGLNNEQFF | TGTGCCAGCAGTTACGTGGCAGGACTGAACAATGAGCAGTTCTTC
TRBJ2-1 | once | - | TRBV29-1 | CSVAMGGRDTFF | TGCAGCGTTGCAATGGGAGGGCGGGACACGTTCTTC
TRBJ1-1 | once | TRBD1 | TRBV19 | CASSQGQSTEAFF | TGTGCCAGTAGTCAGGGACAGAGCACTGAAGCTTTCTTT
TRBJ2-3 | - | TRBD2 | TRBV18 | CASSYSGNNRDTQYF | TGTGCCAGCTCATATAGCGGGAACAACCGGGATACGCAGTATTTT
TRBJ2-1 | - | TRBD2 | TRBV5-6 | CASSQGTSFYNEQFF | TGTGCCAGCAGCCAGGGGACTAGCTTCTACAATGAGCAGTTCTTC
TRBJ1-1 | - | - | TRBV2 | CASTHLNTEAFF | TGTGCCAGCACCCATTTGAACACTGAAGCTTTCTTT
TRBJ2-7 | - | TRBD1 | TRBV11-1 | CASSRDRGALGSPNF | TGTGCCAGCAGCCGTGACAGGGGCGCATTGGGGAGCCCTAATTTC
TRBJ1-5 | - | - | TRBV21-1 | CASVGQKQGALNQPQHF | TGTGCCAGCGTAGGTCAAAAGCAGGGGGCTCTTAATCAGCCCCAGCATTTT
TRBJ2-3 | - | TRBD1 | TRBV15 | CATSHRQGAVFVTDTQYF | TGTGCCACCAGCCACAGACAGGGGGCTGTTTTTGTCACAGATACGCAGTATTTT
TRBJ1-6 | - | TRBD1 | TRBV7-2 | CASSLWRQGASPLHF | TGTGCCAGCAGCTTATGGAGACAGGGAGCTTCACCCCTCCACTTT
TRBJ2-7 | once | - | TRBV7-2 | CASSLDPGSYEQCF | TGTGCCAGCAGCTTAGATCCGGGATCCTACGAGCAGTGCTTC
TRBJ2-7 | - | TRBD2 | TRBV6-5 | CASTTASGTYEQYF | TGTGCCAGCACTACAGCTAGCGGGACCTACGAGCAGTACTTC
TRBJ2-7 | few | - | TRBV6-5 | CASSSSLAYEQYF | TGTGCCAGCAGCTCTTCCCTCGCCTACGAGCAGTACTTC
TRBJ2-5 | - | - | TRBV6-4 | CASSEDIWETQYF | TGTGCCAGCAGTGAGGACATCTGGGAGACCCAGTACTTC
TRBJ1-3 | - | - | TRBV4-1 | CASSQDAGTGNTIYF | TGCGCCAGCAGCCAAGATGCCGGGACTGGAAACACCATATATTTT
TRBJ1-2 | once | - | TRBV4-1 | CASSQGGGNYGYTF | TGCGCCAGCAGCCAAGGAGGTGGGAACTATGGCTACACCTTC
TRBJ1-5 | medium-sized | - | TRBV4-1 | CASSHLQGSNQPQHF | TGCGCCAGCAGCCATCTACAGGGAAGCAATCAGCCCCAGCATTTT
TRBJ2-5 | once | TRBD1 | TRBV2 | CASQGQGGETQYF | TGTGCCAGCCAAGGACAGGGCGGGGAGACCCAGTACTTC